This TCR beta chain appears in the sequencing data of a study of cytomegalovirus exposure and HLA in healthy donors. Study-level results: V- and J-gene trimming of TCR beta was linked (in a later analysis) to a missense DCLRE1C variant.

A single count supports this clone. The antigen remains unidentified. The PCR contained 60 Vbeta and 13 Jbeta primers. The data were produced by immunoSEQ multiplex PCR, yet TCRdb's version contains in-frame clones alone and is incomplete. This sample carries over 150,000 clones, about two thirds of them seen once, and the ten largest clones take around 2.8%. The CDR3 sequence is 11 residues long. Trimming took off 4 bases at V and 3 bases at J, with 4 bases between the two ends. The germline V gene has CDR1 MGHDK and CDR2 SYGVNS. Sequenced sample: PBMCs. This receptor was obtained from a woman in her twenties or thirties in good health and CMV-seronegative. V and J are TRBV25-1 and TRBJ2-7; D unclear. The DNA for the CDR3 is TGTGCCAGCAGTGTGTACTACGAGCAGTACTTC. It yields the protein CASSVYYEQYF.